This T cell receptor beta chain came from a study of cytomegalovirus exposure and HLA in healthy donors. The study, taken as a whole, reports: Through in vitro validation, three CMV-associated chains were shown to be specific for CMV antigens.

To note about this clone: Its antigen is as yet unknown.

Germline V CDR1 and CDR2: SGDLS, YYNGEE. The CDR3 is made up of 16 amino acids. Germline trimming cut 4 bases from V and 2 bases from J; bases unmatched to any gene: 9. The PCR contained 60 Vbeta and 13 Jbeta primers. The data were produced by immunoSEQ multiplex PCR, yet TCRdb's version contains in-frame clones alone and is incomplete. The sample has roughly 200,000 clones; 80% to 90% are singletons. Healthy bone marrow donors made up the donors. This rearrangement joins TRBV9 to TRBJ1-2, with 9 bases identical to TRBD1. This TCR was sampled from a man aged 30-40 years in good health and CMV-seronegative. Sequencing input: PBMCs. CDR3 amino acids: CASSRTGEYLNYGYTF. The CDR3 DNA reads TGTGCCAGCAGCAGGACAGGGGAATACCTAAACTATGGCTACACCTTC.